This T cell receptor (beta chain) emerged from a study of regulatory T cells in long-lasting Graves disease. The time point was: newly diagnosed GD, antithyroid drugs for less than 3 months. PBMC RNA was the source of the TCR library. The authors built TCR beta libraries using iRepertoire HTBI primers and Arm-PCR of CDR3 regions. TCRdb passed the multiplex PCR reads through MiXCR, listing each CDR3 protein once. The sample carries approximately 300,000 distinct CDR3 sequences, 15% to 20% recorded once. This clonotype showed up just a few times. The target antigen is unknown. General study points: Having few samples may have compromised the accuracy. Persistent patients shared more public clonotypes (over 2,500) than new patients (more than 900).

The receptor's source is a female donor with Graves disease. The sample here was peripheral blood mononuclear cells (PBMCs), taken at new diagnosis, from a patient treated with antithyroid drugs.

The CDR3 DNA reads as TGCGCCAGCAGCTTGGTTGGCTACCTTGACGAGCAGTACTTC. This codes for CASSLVGYLDEQYF. V and J are TRBV5-1 and TRBJ2-7, with no clear D. Germline values: CDR1 SGHRS, CDR2 YFSETQ. V was shortened by 0 bases and J by 5 bases, with 12 bases between the two germline ends. This CDR3 region has 14 residues.